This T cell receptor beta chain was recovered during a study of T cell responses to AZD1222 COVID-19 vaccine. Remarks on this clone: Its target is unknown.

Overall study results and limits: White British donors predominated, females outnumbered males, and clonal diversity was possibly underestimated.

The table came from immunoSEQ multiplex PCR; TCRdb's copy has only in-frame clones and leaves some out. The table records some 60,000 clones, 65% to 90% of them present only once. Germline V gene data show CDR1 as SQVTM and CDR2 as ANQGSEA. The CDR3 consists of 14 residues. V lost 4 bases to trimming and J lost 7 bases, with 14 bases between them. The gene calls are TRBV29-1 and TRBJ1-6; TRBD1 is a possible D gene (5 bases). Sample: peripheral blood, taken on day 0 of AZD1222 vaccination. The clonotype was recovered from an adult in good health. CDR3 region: CSVGEGDRNSPLHF. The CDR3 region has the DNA TGCAGCGTTGGGGAAGGGGATCGAAATTCACCCCTCCACTTT.